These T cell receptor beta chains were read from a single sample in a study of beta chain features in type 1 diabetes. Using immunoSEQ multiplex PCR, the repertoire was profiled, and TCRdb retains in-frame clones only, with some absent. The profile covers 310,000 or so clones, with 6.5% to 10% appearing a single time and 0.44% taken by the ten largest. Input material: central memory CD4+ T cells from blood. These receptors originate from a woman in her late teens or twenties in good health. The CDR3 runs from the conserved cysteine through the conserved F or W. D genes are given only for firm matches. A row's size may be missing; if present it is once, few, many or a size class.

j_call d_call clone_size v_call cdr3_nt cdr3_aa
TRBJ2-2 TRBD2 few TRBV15 TGTGCCACCAGCAGAGGACCGCAGGCCGGACTAGCGGGAACCGGGGAGCTGTTTTTT CATSRGPQAGLAGTGELFF
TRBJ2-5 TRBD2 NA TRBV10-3 TGTGCCATCAGTCGACTAGCGGGGGAGACCCAGTACTTC CAISRLAGETQYF
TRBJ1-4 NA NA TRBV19 TGTGCCAGTAGCCAACAGGGTAATGAAAAACTGTTTTTT CASSQQGNEKLFF
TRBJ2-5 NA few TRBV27 TGTGCCAGCAAGGATCTGGAGACCCAGTACTTC CASKDLETQYF
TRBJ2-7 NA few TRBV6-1 TGTGCCAGCACCGAACGGATTCCCTACGAGCAGTACTTC CASTERIPYEQYF
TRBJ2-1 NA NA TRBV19 TGTGCCAGTAGTATAGATGTGAGGGGTGAGCAGTTCTTC CASSIDVRGEQFF
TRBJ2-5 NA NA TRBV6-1 TGTGCCAGCAGTGAAGCAAGGACCTCGACCCAGTACTTC CASSEARTSTQYF
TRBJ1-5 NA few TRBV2 TGTGCCAGCAGTGAACGGAAAGGGCATCAGCCCCAGCATTTT CASSERKGHQPQHF
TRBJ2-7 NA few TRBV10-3 TGTGCCATCAGTGAGTCAACAGGTCCCTCTTCCTACGAGCAGTACTTC CAISESTGPSSYEQYF
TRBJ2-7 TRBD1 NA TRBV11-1 TGTGCCAGCAGCTTAAGACAGGGCTTCGAGCAGTACTTC CASSLRQGFEQYF
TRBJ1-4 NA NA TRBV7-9 TGTGCCAGCAGCTTAGCGGGGACTAATGAAAAACTGTTTTTT CASSLAGTNEKLFF
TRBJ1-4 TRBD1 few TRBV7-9 TGTGCCAGCAGTTATAACGCACCGGGACAGGGTTTCGAAAAACTGTTTTTT CASSYNAPGQGFEKLFF
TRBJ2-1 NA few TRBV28 TGTGCCAGCAGTAACACCTACAATGAGCAGTTCTTC CASSNTYNEQFF
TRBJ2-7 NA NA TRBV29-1 TGCAGCGTCGCTAAAGGCCAGAATAACTACGAGCAGTACTTC CSVAKGQNNYEQYF
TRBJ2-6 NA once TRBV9 TGTCCCAATCTGTGTTCCTCTGGGGCCAACGTCCTGACTTTC CPNLCSSGANVLTF
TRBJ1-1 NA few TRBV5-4 TGTGCCAGCAGAGCCCCTTACGGGGGGGGAACTGAAGCTTTCTTT CASRAPYGGGTEAFF
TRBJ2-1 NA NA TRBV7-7 TGTGCTAGCAGCTTAGGGTGGGAAAGCTACAATGAGCAGTTCTTC CASSLGWESYNEQFF
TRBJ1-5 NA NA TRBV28 TGTGCCACAGCGACAGGAGGAAGCAATCAGCCCCAGCATTTT CATATGGSNQPQHF
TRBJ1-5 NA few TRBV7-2 TGTGCCAGCAGCTCGGGAGGGGCCCAGCCCCAGCATTTT CASSSGGAQPQHF
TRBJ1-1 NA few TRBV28 TGTGCCAGCAGTTTGGCCGGCCCGAACACTGAAGCTTTCTTT CASSLAGPNTEAFF
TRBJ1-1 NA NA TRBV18 TGTGCCAGCTCATTTGTTAAATTAGAACTAGCAACCGAAGCTTTCTTT CASSFVKLELATEAFF
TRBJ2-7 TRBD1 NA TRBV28 TGTGCCAGCGGAGACCCTCTCCGGGACAGGATCCACGAGCAGTACTTC CASGDPLRDRIHEQYF
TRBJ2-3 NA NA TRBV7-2 TGTGCCAGCAGCCTCTTCCTGAATACGCAGTATTTT CASSLFLNTQYF